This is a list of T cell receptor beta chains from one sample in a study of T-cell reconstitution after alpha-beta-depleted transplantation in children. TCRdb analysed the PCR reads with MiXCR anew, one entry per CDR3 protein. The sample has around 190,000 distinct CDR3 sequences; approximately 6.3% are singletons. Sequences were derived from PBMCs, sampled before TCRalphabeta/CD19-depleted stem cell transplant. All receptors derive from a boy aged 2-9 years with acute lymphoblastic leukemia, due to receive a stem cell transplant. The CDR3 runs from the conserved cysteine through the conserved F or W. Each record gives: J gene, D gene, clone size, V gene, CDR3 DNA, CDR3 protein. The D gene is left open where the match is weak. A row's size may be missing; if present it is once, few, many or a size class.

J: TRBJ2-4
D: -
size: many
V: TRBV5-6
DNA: TGTGCCAGCAGCTTGGGCAGGGCGAAAAACATTCAGTACTTC
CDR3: CASSLGRAKNIQYF

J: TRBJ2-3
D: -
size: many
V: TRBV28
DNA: TGTGCCAGCAGCCTGACTAAACGCACAGATACGCAGTATTTT
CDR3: CASSLTKRTDTQYF

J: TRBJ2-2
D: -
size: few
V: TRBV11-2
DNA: TGTGCCAGCAGCCCGGGGTTGTCCGGGGAGCTGTTTTTT
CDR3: CASSPGLSGELFF

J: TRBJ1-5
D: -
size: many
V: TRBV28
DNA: TGTGCCAGCATCATGACCGGTGTGAAACAGCCCCAGCATTTT
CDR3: CASIMTGVKQPQHF

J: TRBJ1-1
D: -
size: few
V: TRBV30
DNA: TGTGCCGCGGAACAGGCTTTCTTT
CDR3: CAAEQAFF

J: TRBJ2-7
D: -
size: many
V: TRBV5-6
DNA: TGTGCCAGCAGCGGGGCCGGGGACGAGCAGTACTTC
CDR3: CASSGAGDEQYF

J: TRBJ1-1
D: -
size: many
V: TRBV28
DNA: TGTGCCAGCAGTCTGTACAGGCGCTCCGACTCCTTGAACACTGAAGCTTTCTTT
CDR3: CASSLYRRSDSLNTEAFF

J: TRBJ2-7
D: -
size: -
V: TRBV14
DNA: TGTGCCAGCAGCCGGCGGGGGCCATCCTACGAGCAGTACTTC
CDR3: CASSRRGPSYEQYF

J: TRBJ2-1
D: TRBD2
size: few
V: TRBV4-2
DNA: TGTGCCAGCAGCCCTTGGGGAGGGGTCGATGAGCAGTTCTTC
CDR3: CASSPWGGVDEQFF

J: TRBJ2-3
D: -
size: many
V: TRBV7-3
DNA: TGTGCCAGCAGCATGTCCACAGATACGCAGTATTTT
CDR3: CASSMSTDTQYF

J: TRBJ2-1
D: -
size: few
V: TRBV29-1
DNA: TGCAGCGTTTTCGTCAGGGCCCACAATGAGCAGTTCTTC
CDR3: CSVFVRAHNEQFF

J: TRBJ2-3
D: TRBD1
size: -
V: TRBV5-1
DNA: TGCGCCAGCAGCCCGGGACAGGGTAGAACAGATACGCAGTATTTT
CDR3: CASSPGQGRTDTQYF

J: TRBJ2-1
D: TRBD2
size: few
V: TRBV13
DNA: TGTGCCAGCAGCCCTACTAGCGGAAGATACAATGAGCAGTTCTTC
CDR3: CASSPTSGRYNEQFF

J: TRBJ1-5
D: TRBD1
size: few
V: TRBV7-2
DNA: TGTGCCAGCAGCTTGGGAGGGACAGGGAACAATCAGCCCCAGCATTTT
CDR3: CASSLGGTGNNQPQHF

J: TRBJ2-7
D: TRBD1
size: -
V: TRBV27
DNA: TGTGCCAGCAGCCCTGGGACAGGCGGCTACGAGCATTACTTC
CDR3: CASSPGTGGYEHYF

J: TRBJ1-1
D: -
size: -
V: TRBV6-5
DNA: TGTGCCAGCAGTTCGGCCCCAGCTGAAGCTTTCTTT
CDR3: CASSSAPAEAFF

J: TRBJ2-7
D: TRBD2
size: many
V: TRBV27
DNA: TGTGCCAGCAGTTTAAGCGGGAATACCTACGAGCAGTACTTC
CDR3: CASSLSGNTYEQYF

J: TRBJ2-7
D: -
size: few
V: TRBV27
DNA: TGTGCCAGCAGTCTCGGACAGAGCGAGCAGTACTTC
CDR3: CASSLGQSEQYF

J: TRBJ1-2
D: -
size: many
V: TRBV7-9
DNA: TGTGCCAGCAGCTCTACCTCTCAGGGCCCGACCGGCGGCTACACCTTC
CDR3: CASSSTSQGPTGGYTF

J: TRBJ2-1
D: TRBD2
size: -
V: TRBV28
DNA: TGTGCCAGCAGTTTTGGACTAGCGGGGAGGGTATATGAGCAGTTCTTC
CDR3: CASSFGLAGRVYEQFF

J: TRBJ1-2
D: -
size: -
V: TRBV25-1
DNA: TGTGCCAGCAGTGGGGCAAGAGCTAACTATGGCTACACCTTC
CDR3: CASSGARANYGYTF

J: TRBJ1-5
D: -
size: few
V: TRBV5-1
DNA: TGCGCCAGCAGCGTCGGAGGGCAGGGCAATCAGCCCCAGCATTTT
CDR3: CASSVGGQGNQPQHF

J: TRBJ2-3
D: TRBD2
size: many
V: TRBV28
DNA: TGTGCCAGCAGTTTGGCGGGGGGGCCTTCAGATACGCAGTATTTT
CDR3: CASSLAGGPSDTQYF

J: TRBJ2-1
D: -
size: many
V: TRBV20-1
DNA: TGCAGTGCTAGAGATCGAAACTGGATCTACAATGAGCAGTTCTTC
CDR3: CSARDRNWIYNEQFF

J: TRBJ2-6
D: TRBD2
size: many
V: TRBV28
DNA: TGTGCCAGCAGTTCTAGCGGCCCGGCCAACGTCCTGACTTTC
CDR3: CASSSSGPANVLTF

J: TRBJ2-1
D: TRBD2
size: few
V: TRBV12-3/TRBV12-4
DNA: TGTGCCAGCAGTCCGAGCGGGAGGGGCGACAATGAGCAGTTCTTC
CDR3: CASSPSGRGDNEQFF

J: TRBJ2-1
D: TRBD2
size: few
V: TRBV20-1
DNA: TGCAGTGCTAGGGCTAGCGGGGGTGATGAGCAGTTCTTC
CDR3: CSARASGGDEQFF

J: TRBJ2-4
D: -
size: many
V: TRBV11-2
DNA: TGTGCCAGCAGCTTAGGGGACAAGGGGTACTTC
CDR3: CASSLGDKGYF

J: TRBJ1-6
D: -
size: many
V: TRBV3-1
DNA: TGTGCCAGCAGCCCGAGGGTGGGTAGCTCACCCCTCCACTTT
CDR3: CASSPRVGSSPLHF

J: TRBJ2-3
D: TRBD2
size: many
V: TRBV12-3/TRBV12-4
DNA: TGTGCCAGCAGCCCGACTAGCGCTGGCACAGATACGCAGTATTTT
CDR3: CASSPTSAGTDTQYF

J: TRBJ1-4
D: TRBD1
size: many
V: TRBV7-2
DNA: TGTGCCAGCAGCCCCAAACCGGGACAGTATGAAAAACTGTTTTTT
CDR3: CASSPKPGQYEKLFF

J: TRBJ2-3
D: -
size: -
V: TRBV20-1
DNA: TGCAGTGCTAGAGCTCCGGGCGCAACGACCGACCTGACACCAGATACGCAGTATTTT
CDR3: CSARAPGATTDLTPDTQYF

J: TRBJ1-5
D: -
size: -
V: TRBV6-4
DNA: TGTGCCAGCCACAATATGGGGGACGGGCAGCCCCAGCATTTT
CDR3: CASHNMGDGQPQHF

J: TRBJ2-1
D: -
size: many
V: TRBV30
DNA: TGTGCCTGGAGTGGGGGACTGGCCCCCTACAATGAGCAGTTCTTC
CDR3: CAWSGGLAPYNEQFF

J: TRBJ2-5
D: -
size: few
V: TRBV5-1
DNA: TGCGCCAGCAGCTTGGAAGGGGGCCAAGAGACCCAGTACTTC
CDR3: CASSLEGGQETQYF

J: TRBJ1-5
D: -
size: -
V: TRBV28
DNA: TGTGCCAGCAGTTTGTATCAGGGGACGGGGAATCAGCCCCAGCATTTT
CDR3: CASSLYQGTGNQPQHF

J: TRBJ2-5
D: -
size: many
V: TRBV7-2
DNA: TGTGCCAGCAGCTCAACAGGGAGAGAGGAGACCCAGTACTTC
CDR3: CASSSTGREETQYF

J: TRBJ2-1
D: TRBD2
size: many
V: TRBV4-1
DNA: TGCGCCAGCAGCCAAGATCAAGTAGCGGGAGTACGGCAGTTCTTC
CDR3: CASSQDQVAGVRQFF

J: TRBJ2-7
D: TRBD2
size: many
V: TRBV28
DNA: TGTGCCAGCAGTTTACGACTAGCGGGTGTTAGCACCTACGAGCAGTACTTC
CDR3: CASSLRLAGVSTYEQYF

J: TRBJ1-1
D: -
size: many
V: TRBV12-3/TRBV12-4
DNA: TGTGCCAGCAGTGTTACAGCTAACACTGAAGCTTTCTTT
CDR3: CASSVTANTEAFF

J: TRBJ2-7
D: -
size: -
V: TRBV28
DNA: TGTGCCAGCAGCATACAGGACTACGAGCAGTACTTC
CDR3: CASSIQDYEQYF

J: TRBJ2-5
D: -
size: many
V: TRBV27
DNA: TGTGCCAGCACTACCACGGCAGGGGTCCCGGGGACCCAGTACTTC
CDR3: CASTTTAGVPGTQYF

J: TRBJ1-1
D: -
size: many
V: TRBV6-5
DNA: TGTGCCAGCAGTTACACACAACCAGGGGCCTTGAACACTGAAGCTTTCTTT
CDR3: CASSYTQPGALNTEAFF

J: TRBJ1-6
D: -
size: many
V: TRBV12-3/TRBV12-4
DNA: TGTGCCAGCAGTAACCCGGGGAATTCACCCCTCCACTTT
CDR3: CASSNPGNSPLHF

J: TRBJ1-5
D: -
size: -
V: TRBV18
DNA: TGTGCCAGCTCACTTAACAGGGAGGGTCAGCCCCAGCATTTT
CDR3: CASSLNREGQPQHF

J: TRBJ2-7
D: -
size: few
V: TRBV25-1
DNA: TGTGCCAGCAGTGATCCGGGGGAGGCAACCTACGAGCAGTACTTC
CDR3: CASSDPGEATYEQYF

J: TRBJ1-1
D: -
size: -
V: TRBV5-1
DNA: TGCGCCAGCAGCCCCGGACGGATCATGAACACTGAAGCTTTCTTT
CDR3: CASSPGRIMNTEAFF

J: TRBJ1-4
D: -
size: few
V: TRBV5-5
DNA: TGTGCCAGCAGCTGGGACATATCGAACGAAAAACTGTTTTTT
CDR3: CASSWDISNEKLFF

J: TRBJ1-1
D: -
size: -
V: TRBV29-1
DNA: TGCAGCGTTCAAATCACTGAAGCTTTCTTT
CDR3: CSVQITEAFF

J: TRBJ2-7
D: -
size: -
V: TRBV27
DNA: TGTGCCAGTGGGGGCGGCCTCTACGAGCAGTACTTC
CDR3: CASGGGLYEQYF

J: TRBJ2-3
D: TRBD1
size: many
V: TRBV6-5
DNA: TGTGCCAGCAGTTACCCCCAGGGGGGCACAGATACGCAGTATTTT
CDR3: CASSYPQGGTDTQYF

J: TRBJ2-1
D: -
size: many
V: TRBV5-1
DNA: TGCGCCAGCAGCTTGGGTCTAGCGGAGGACAGTGAGCAGTTCTTC
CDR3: CASSLGLAEDSEQFF

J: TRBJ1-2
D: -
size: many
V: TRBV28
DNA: TGTGCCAGCAGATCCCCCGGGACATCCTATGGCTACACCTTC
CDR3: CASRSPGTSYGYTF

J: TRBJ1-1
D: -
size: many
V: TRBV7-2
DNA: TGTGCCAGCAGCTTAGTCGGCAACGCGAACACTGAAGCTTTCTTT
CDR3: CASSLVGNANTEAFF

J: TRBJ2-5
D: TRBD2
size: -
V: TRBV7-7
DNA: TGTGCTAGCGGGCCTATCCGGGGGTCGGAGACCCAGTACTTC
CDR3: CASGPIRGSETQYF

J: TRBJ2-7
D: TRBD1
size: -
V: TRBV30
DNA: TGTGCCTGGAGTGTATCCCGGGACAGCTCCTACGAGCAGTACTTC
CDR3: CAWSVSRDSSYEQYF

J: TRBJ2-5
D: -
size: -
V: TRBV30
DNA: TGTGCCTGGGGAGGCGGGTACGGGACCCAGTACTTC
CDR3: CAWGGGYGTQYF

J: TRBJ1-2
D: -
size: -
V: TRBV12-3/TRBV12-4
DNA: TGTGCCAGCAGTTTGGCAGGGGCTATCTATGGCTACACCTTC
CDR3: CASSLAGAIYGYTF

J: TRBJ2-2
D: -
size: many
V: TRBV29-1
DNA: TGCAGCGCCTCGGTCCGGGAGAACACCGGGGAGCTGTTTTTT
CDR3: CSASVRENTGELFF

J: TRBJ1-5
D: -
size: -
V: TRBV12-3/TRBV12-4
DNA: TGTGCCAGCAGTTTAGTACGGCTTGTAGTTGGATCGAAGGATCAGCCCCAGCATTTT
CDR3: CASSLVRLVVGSKDQPQHF